This entry features one TCR beta chain sequence. No antigen is known for it. No base-level quality is on record; no much larger clone is a single base apart. This sample stems from a study of PD-L1 blockade in urothelial cancer (dated by TCRdb to the late 2010s). With regard to the full study: Every patient began therapy around 2014 and was given atezolizumab 1,200 mg intravenously every 3 weeks. About nine tenths of the roughly 30 patients were males with bladder-origin urothelial cancer, and about 65% of the roughly 30 reported a prior smoking history. Pretreatment tumor samples, along with matched peripheral blood collected serially before and after atezolizumab treatment, underwent TCR sequencing. Blood samples were analyzed at two time points: 3 weeks after treatment start (second dose) and 6 weeks after treatment start. Blood samples gave median yields of approximately 130,000 T cells and 80,000 to 90,000 unique TCRs, along with a median clonality of about 0.084. Pretreatment blood TCR-seq was available for around 29 patients, at least one posttreatment blood collection was obtained for approximately 25 patients, and tumor TCR-seq was available for approximately 25 patients. An ECOG performance status of 0 or 1 was recorded for the patients, and 0 to 3 prior chemotherapy regimens had been received by the patients. An exploratory multi-omic analysis was conducted of the somatic, immune and clinical correlates of response to PD-L1 blockade with atezolizumab in urothelial cancer. Durable clinical benefit was defined as progression-free survival longer than 6 months, and TCR features were also tested against progression-free and overall survival. In the same patients, pretreatment tumors underwent whole exome sequencing and RNA sequencing in addition to TCR sequencing. Durable clinical benefit was achieved by nine patients and was not achieved by 20 patients. Here is what the overall study found, with its caveats: A pretreatment peripheral blood TCR clonality below the median was linked to improved progression-free and overall survival. Among patients with durable benefit, tumor-associated TCR clones showed greater expansion in peripheral blood 3 weeks after treatment started (n ≈ 20, p = 0.022). Because of the small sample size (n ≈ 31) and the many exploratory analyses performed, the results are intended to be regarded as hypothesis-generating.

A total of some 30 patients with locally advanced or metastatic urothelial carcinoma, treated at Memorial Sloan Kettering on a trial protocol, made up the cohort. Peripheral blood mononuclear cells were collected pretreatment and during treatment, with between 1 and 8 total time points per patient. The Qiagen DNeasy Blood extraction kit was used to purify genomic DNA from total PBMCs and tumor samples. PBMCs were collected pretreatment and during treatment, and were isolated and stored as previously described. The V and J ends are trimmed by 3 bases and 6 bases, leaving 8 bases between them. The CDR3 measures 12 amino acids from cysteine to phenylalanine. This entry keeps only the CDR3 DNA: 36 bases, framed from base 1. The germline V gene provides CDR1 MDHEN and CDR2 SYDVKM. To estimate absolute template abundance from read counts, synthetic TCR analog templates were spiked into each PCR. The immunoSEQ assay used bias-controlled V and J gene primers to amplify TCRbeta CDR3 regions from genomic DNA. Sequencing of rearranged TCRbeta segments was done at approximately 20X coverage. Regarding the original processing steps: Clustering was used to correct sequencing errors, and CDR3s were annotated against IMGT so that V, D and J genes could be assigned. Downstream analyses used only productive TCRbeta rearrangements and left out out-of-frame or stop-codon sequences. Clonality was computed as one minus Shannon entropy normalized by the log of the number of unique productive sequences. Clones differing between time points or between blood and tumor were identified by Fisher's exact test with Benjamini-Hochberg correction at adjusted p below 0.01. TCRdb holds this immuneACCESS table with in-frame rearrangements only. Some clones are missing; in checked studies, unresolved V genes explain under half, and the rest has no known cause. V, J and clone size reflect that table, while D and trimming were determined from the DNA. In this sample the table shows tens of thousands of clones, roughly 90% of which occur a single time. The ten largest make up roughly 31% of the sample.

The sequenced sample was PBMCs, obtained around atezolizumab (anti-PD-L1) treatment. Here the chain combines TRBV28 and TRBJ1-2; no D gene is confidently identified. This receptor was taken from a man aged 55 to 69 with urothelial cancer. The CDR3 here reads CASSLSADGYTF. The DNA sequence reads TGTGCCAGCAGTTTGTCTGCGGATGGCTACACCTTC.